This T cell receptor (beta chain) was profiled in a study of T cell responses to AZD1222 COVID-19 vaccine. This clone appeared a single time. The V end lost 2 bases, the J end lost 2 bases, and 18 bases lay between the germline ends. This CDR3 spans 17 amino acids. Looked up from germline, CDR1 is MNHEY and CDR2 is SMNVEV (reference sequence). Generated by immunoSEQ multiplex PCR, the TCRdb table keeps only in-frame clones and is missing some. The table shows 95,000 to 100,000 clones, with approximately 84% occurring only once. This TCR was sampled from an adult who received the AZD1222 COVID-19 vaccine. The chain is built from TRBV27 and TRBJ2-5, with D perhaps given as TRBD1 or TRBD2 (6 bases each). This specimen consisted of peripheral blood, obtained 28 days after the second AZD1222 dose. The CDR3 bases are TGTGCCAGCAGTTTAATGGGGGGCCGGCGGGGACAAGAGACCCAGTACTTC. Protein sequence: CASSLMGGRRGQETQYF.